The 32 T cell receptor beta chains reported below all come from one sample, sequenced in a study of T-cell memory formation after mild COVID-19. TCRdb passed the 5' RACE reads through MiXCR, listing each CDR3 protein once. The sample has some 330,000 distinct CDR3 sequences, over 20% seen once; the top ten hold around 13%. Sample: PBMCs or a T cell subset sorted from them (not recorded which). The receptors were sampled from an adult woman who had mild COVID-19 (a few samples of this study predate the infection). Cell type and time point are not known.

The chain's CDR3 is CASSHDQGFGRTEAFF. The CDR3 bases are TGTGCCAGCTCGCATGACCAGGGGTTTGGTCGCACTGAAGCTTTCTTT. The genes are TRBV18 and TRBJ1-1, with a possible D match to TRBD1 (6 bases). Looked up from germline, CDR1 is KGHSH and CDR2 is LQKENI. V shed 6 bases and J shed 4 bases, with 21 bases lying between them. The CDR3 consists of 16 residues.

Written as DNA, the CDR3 is TGTGCCAGCTCCCGGACAGGGGACCGGGAGACCCAGTACTTC. Its translation is CASSRTGDRETQYF. The chain combines TRBV7-2 with TRBJ2-5; TRBD1 agrees at 9 bases. Germline CDR1 is SGHTA and CDR2 is FQGNSA. The J segment lost 5 bases and the V segment lost 8 bases, leaving 9 bases of the junction unmatched. The CDR3 has 14 residues.

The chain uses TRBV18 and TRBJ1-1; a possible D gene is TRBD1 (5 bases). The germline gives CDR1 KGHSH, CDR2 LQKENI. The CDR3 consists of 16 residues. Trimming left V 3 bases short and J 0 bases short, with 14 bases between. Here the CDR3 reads CASSPGWGSVNTEAFF. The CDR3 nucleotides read TGTGCCAGCTCACCGGGGTGGGGGTCTGTGAACACTGAAGCTTTCTTT.

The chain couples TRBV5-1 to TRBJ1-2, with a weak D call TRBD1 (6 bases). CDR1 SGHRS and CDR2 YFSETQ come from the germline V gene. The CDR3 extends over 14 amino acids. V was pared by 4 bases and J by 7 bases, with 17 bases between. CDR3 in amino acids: CASSIHRDGFGYTF. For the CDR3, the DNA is TGCGCCAGCAGCATCCACAGGGACGGGTTTGGCTACACCTTC.

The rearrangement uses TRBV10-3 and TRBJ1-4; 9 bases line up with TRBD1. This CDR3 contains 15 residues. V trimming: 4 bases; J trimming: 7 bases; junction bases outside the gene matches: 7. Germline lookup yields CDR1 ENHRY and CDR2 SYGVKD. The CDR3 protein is CAISGTGVGGEKLFF. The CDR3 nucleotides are TGTGCCATCAGTGGGACAGGGGTAGGCGGTGAAAAACTGTTTTTT.

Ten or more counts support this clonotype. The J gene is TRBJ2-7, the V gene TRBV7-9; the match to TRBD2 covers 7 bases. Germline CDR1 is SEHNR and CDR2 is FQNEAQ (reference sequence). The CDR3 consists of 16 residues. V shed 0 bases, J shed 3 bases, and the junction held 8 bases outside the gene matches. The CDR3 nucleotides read TGTGCCAGCAGCTTAGCGAAAGCGGGGCCCCTCTACGAGCAGTACTTC. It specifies CASSLAKAGPLYEQYF.

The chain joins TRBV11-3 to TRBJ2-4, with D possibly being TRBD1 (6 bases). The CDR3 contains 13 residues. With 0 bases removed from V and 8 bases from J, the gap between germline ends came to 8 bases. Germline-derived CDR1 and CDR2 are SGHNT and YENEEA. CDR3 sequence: CASSLDPGDIQYF. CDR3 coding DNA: TGTGCCAGCAGCTTAGATCCAGGGGACATTCAGTACTTC.

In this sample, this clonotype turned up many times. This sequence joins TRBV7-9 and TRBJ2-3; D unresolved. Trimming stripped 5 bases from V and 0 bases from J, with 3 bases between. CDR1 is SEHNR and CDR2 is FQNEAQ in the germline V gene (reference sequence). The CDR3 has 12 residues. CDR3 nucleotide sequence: TGTGCCAGCAGCATAAGCACAGATACGCAGTATTTT. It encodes CASSISTDTQYF.

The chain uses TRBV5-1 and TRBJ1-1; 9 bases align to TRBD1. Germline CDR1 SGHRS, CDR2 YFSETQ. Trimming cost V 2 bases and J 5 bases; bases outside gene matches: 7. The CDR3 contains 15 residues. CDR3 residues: CASSFAGTGSTEAFF. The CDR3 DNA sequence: TGCGCCAGCAGCTTCGCAGGGACAGGGAGTACTGAAGCTTTCTTT. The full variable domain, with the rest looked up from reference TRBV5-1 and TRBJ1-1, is KAGVTQTPRYLIKTRGQQVTLSCSPISGHRSVSWYQQTPGQGLQFLFEYFSETQRNKGNFPGRFSGRQFSNSRSEMNVSTLELGDSALYLCASSFAGTGSTEAFFGQGTRLTVV.

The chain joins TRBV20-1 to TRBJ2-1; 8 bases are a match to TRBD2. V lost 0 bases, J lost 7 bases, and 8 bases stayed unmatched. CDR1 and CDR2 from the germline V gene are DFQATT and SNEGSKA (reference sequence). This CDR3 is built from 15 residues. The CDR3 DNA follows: TGCAGTGCTAGAGATTCAACTAGCGGACGAAATGAGCAGTTCTTC. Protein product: CSARDSTSGRNEQFF.

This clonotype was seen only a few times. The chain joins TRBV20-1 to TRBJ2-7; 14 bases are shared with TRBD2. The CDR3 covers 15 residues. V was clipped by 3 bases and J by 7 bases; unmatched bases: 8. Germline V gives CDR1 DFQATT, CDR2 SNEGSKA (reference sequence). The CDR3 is CSARAGLAGVGEQYF. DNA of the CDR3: TGCAGTGCTAGGGCGGGACTAGCGGGAGTGGGGGAGCAGTACTTC.

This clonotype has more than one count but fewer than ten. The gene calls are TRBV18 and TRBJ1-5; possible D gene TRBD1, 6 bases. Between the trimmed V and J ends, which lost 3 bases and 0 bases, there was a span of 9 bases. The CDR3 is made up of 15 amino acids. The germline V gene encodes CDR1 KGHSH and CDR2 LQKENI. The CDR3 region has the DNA TGTGCCAGCTCACCCACGACAGGTAGCAATCAGCCCCAGCATTTT. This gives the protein CASSPTTGSNQPQHF.

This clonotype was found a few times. The CDR3 DNA sequence: TGTGCCAGCAGCGTAGAAGGGCTAGCGGGGGTCAGGGCCCAGTACTTC. This codes for CASSVEGLAGVRAQYF. The rearrangement links TRBV5-6 to TRBJ2-5; 10 bases fit TRBD2. The CDR3 has 16 residues. Germline V gene sequence: CDR1 SGHDT, CDR2 YYEEEE. With 4 bases clipped from V and 9 bases from J, the junction kept 15 bases outside the gene matches. The entire variable domain, with the rest obtained from reference TRBV5-6 and TRBJ2-5, is as follows: DAGVTQSPTHLIKTRGQQVTLRCSPKSGHDTVSWYQQALGQGPQFIFQYYEEEERQRGNFPDRFSGHQFPNYSSELNVNALLLGDSALYLCASSVEGLAGVRAQYFGPGTRLLVL.

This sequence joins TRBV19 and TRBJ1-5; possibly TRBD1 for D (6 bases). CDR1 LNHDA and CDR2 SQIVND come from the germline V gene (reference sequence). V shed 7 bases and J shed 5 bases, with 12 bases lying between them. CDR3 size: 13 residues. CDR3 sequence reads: CASMKQGDQPQHF. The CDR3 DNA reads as TGTGCCAGTATGAAACAGGGCGATCAGCCCCAGCATTTT.

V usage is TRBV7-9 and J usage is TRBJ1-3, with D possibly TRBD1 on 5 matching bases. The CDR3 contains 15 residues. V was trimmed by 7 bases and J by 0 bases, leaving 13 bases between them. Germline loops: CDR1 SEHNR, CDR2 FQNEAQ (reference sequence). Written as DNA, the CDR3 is TGTGCCAGCACCTGGGACCTACGCTCTGGAAACACCATATATTTT. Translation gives CASTWDLRSGNTIYF.

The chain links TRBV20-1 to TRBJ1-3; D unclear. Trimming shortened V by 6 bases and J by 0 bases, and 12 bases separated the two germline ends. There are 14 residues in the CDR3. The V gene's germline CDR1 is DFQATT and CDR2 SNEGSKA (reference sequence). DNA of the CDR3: TGCAGTGCCCGGGAGAAGAGCTCTGGAAACACCATATATTTT. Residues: CSAREKSSGNTIYF.

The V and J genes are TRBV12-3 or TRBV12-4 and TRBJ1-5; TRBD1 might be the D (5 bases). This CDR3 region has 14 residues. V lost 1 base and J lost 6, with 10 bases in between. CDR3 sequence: CASSLDRIGQPQHF. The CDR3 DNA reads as TGTGCCAGCAGTTTAGACAGGATCGGTCAGCCCCAGCATTTT.

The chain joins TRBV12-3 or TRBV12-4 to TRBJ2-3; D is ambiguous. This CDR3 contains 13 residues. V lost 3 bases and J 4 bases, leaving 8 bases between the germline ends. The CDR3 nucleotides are TGTGCCAGCAGTTTTCATGAGGCAGATACGCAGTATTTT. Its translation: CASSFHEADTQYF.

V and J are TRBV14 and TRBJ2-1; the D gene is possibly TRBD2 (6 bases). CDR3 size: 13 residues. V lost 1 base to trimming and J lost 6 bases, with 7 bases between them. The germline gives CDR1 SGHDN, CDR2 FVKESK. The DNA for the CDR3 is TGTGCCAGCAGCCAAGGGAGGGTCAATGAGCAGTTCTTC. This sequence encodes CASSQGRVNEQFF.

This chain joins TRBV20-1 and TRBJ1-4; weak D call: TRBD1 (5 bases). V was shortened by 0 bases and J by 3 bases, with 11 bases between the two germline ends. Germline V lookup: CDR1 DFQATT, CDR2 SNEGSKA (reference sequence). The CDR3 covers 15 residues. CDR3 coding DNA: TGCAGTGCTAGAGATAGACAGTTACCTAATGAAAAACTGTTTTTT. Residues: CSARDRQLPNEKLFF.

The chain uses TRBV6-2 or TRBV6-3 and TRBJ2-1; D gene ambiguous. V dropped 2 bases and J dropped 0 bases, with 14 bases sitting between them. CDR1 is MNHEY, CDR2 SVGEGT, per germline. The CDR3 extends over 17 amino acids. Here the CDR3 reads CASSYMMERPSYNEQFF. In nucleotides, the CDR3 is TGTGCCAGCAGTTACATGATGGAGAGGCCCTCCTACAATGAGCAGTTCTTC.

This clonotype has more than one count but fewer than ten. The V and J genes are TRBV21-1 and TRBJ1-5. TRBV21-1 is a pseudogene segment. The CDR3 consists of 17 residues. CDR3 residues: CASSWLSPGYFNQPQHF. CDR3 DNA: TGTGCCAGCAGCTGGCTCTCCCCCGGGTATTTCAATCAGCCCCAGCATTTT.

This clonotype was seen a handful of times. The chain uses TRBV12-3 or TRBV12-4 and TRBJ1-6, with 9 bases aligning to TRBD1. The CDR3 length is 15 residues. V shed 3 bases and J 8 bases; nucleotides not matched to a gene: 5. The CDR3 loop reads CASSFPTGGDSPLHF. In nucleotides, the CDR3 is TGTGCCAGCAGTTTCCCGACAGGGGGGGATTCACCCCTCCACTTT.

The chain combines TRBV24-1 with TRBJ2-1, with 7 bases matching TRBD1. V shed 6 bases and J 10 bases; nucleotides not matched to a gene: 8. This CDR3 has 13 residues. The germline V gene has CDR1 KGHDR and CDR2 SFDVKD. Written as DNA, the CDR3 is TGTGCCACCAGTCCACTAATGACAGGGGAGCAGTTCTTC. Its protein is CATSPLMTGEQFF.

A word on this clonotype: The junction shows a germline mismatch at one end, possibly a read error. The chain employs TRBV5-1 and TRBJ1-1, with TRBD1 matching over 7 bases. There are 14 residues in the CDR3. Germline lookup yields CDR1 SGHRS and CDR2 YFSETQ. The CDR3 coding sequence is TGCGCCAGCAGCTTCGCGAACGACGTCCGGGGGACAGACTTT. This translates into CASSFANDVRGTDF.

The CDR3 bases are TGTGCCAGCAGTTATTTCCCTCAAGGACAGCTTCACTACAATGAGCAGTTCTTC. The encoded protein is CASSYFPQGQLHYNEQFF. This chain connects TRBV6-2 or TRBV6-3 to TRBJ2-1; D is possibly TRBD1 (6 bases). Germline V CDR1 and CDR2: MNHEY, SVGEGT. Trimming removed 3 bases at V and 3 bases at J, with 21 bases between. The CDR3 sequence is 18 residues long.

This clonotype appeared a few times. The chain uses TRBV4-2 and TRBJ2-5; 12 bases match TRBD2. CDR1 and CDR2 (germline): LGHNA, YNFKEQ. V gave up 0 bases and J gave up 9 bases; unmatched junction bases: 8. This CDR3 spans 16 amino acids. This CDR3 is CASSQDGLAGSRAQYF. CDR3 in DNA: TGTGCCAGCAGCCAAGACGGACTAGCGGGGAGCAGGGCCCAGTACTTC.

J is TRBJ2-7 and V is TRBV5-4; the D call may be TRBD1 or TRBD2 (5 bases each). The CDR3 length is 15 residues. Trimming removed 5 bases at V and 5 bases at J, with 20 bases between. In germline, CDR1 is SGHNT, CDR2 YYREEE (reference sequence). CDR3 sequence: CASRLGLALGDEQYF. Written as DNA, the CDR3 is TGTGCCAGCAGGTTAGGACTGGCGCTGGGGGACGAGCAGTACTTC.

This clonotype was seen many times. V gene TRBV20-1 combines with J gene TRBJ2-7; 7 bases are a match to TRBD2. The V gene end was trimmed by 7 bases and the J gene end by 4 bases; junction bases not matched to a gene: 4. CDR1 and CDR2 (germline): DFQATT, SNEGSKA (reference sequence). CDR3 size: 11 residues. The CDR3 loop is CSVREGYEQYF. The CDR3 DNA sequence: TGCAGTGTGAGGGAGGGGTACGAGCAGTACTTC.

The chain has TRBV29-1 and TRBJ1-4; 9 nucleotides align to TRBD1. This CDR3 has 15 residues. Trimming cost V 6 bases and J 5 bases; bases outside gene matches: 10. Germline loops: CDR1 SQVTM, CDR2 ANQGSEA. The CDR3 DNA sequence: TGCAGCGTCGCTATCACCGGGACAGGGAATGAAAAACTGTTTTTT. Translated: CSVAITGTGNEKLFF.

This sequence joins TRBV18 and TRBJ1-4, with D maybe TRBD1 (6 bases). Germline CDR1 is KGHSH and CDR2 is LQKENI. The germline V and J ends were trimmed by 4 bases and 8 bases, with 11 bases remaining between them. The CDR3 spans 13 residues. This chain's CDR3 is CASSQKQGEKLFF. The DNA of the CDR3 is TGTGCCAGCTCACAAAAGCAGGGGGAAAAACTGTTTTTT.

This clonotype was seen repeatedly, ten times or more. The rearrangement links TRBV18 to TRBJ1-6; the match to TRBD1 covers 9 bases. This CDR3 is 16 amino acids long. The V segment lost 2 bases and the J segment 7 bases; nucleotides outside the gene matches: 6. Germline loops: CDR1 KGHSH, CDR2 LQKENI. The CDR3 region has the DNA TGTGCCAGCTCACCATTTTGGGACAGGGCAAATTCACCCCTCCACTTT. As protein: CASSPFWDRANSPLHF.